The present TCR beta chain was sequenced within a study of T cells after yellow fever vaccination. The study's findings and limits: FACS-sorted repertoires could harbor abundant contaminating bulk-population clonotypes.

The sample holds a few counts of this clonotype. The antigen remains undetermined. V lost 3 bases and J lost 4; bases outside the gene matches: 3. Germline lookup yields CDR1 MDHEN and CDR2 SYDVKM. The CDR3 extends over 15 amino acids. TCR cDNA was made by 5'RACE template switching, adding a universal primer site and UMIs. TCRdb processed the 5' RACE reads anew with MiXCR; each CDR3 protein has one entry. The profile shows around 590,000 distinct CDR3 sequences, around 12% of them singletons. The source material was PBMCs, sampled on the day of the yellow fever booster vaccination. This clonotype was sampled from a young man who received the YFV17D yellow fever vaccine. V and J are TRBV28 and TRBJ2-7; TRBD2 matches at 13 bases. In DNA form, the CDR3 reads TGTGCCAGCAGTTTTCGGGGACTAGCGGGATACGAGCAGTACTTC. This codes for CASSFRGLAGYEQYF.